This T cell receptor beta chain was recovered during a study of response to subunit inactivated influenza vaccine. TCRdb analysed the RT-PCR reads with MiXCR anew, one entry per CDR3 protein. The repertoire has over 150,000 distinct CDR3 sequences, around 11% of them found once; the top ten carry approximately 35%. Losses at the gene ends were 0 bases for V and 4 bases for J; bases not matched to a gene: 12. The germline V gene encodes CDR1 DFQATT and CDR2 SNEGSKA (reference sequence). This CDR3 comprises 17 residues. This clonotype was counted a few times. The rearrangement uses TRBV20-1 and TRBJ2-5; 9 bases are a match to TRBD2. This TCR derives from a man aged 45 to 75 who received an inactivated influenza vaccine. Sequenced material: CD8+ T cells sorted from PBMCs, taken roughly 24 months after vaccination. CDR3: CSARDKGGGASPETQYF. Here the CDR3 DNA reads TGCAGTGCTAGAGATAAGGGCGGGGGGGCCTCCCCAGAGACCCAGTACTTC.